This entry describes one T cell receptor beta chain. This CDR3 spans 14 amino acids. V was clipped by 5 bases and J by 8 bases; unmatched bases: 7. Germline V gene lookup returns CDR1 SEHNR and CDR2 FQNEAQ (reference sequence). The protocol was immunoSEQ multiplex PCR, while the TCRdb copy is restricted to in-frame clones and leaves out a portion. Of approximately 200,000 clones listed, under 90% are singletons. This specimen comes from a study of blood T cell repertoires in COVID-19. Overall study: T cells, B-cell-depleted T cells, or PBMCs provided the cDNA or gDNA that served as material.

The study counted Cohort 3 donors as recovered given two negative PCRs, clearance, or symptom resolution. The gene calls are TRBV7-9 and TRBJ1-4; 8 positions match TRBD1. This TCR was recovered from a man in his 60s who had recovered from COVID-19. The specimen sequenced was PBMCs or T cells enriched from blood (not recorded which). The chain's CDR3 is CASSPTGVGEKLFF. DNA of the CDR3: TGTGCCAGCAGCCCGACAGGGGTCGGGGAAAAACTGTTTTTT.